These 20 T cell receptor beta chains were sequenced from one sample in a study of early T cells in non-severe SARS-CoV-2 infection. TCRdb redid the calling of the 5' RACE reads with MiXCR, one entry per CDR3 protein. The data show 65,000 to 90,000 distinct CDR3 sequences, roughly 12% seen once. The sequencing sample was made of whole blood. These receptor sequences come from an adult who was a healthcare worker with PCR-confirmed SARS-CoV-2 infection or an uninfected control (not recorded which).

This chain links TRBV5-1 with TRBJ2-1, with TRBD2 matching over 9 bases. Germline V CDR1 and CDR2: SGHRS, YFSETQ. The CDR3 has 15 residues. Unmatched junction bases numbered 11, after V lost 4 bases and J lost 9 bases. CDR3: CASSSLSGSSSEQFF. The CDR3 nucleotides read TGCGCCAGCAGCAGCCTTAGCGGGAGTAGCAGTGAGCAGTTCTTC.

The chain couples TRBV4-3 to TRBJ2-2, with D hard to call. CDR3 length: 13 residues. CDR1 and CDR2 (germline): LGHNA, YSLEER. V was clipped by 0 bases and J by 7 bases, with 6 bases between them. The CDR3 DNA reads TGCGCCAGCAGCCAAGATCATGGCGGGGAGCTGTTTTTT. Its translation is CASSQDHGGELFF.

CDR3: CATHPAGSGYEQYF. In nucleotides, the CDR3 is TGTGCCACCCACCCGGCTGGGTCCGGCTACGAGCAGTACTTC. This chain connects TRBV19 to TRBJ2-7; D is unresolved. Trimming took 10 bases from V and 3 from J, leaving 19 bases between them. The CDR3 has 14 residues. Germline-derived CDR1 and CDR2 are LNHDA and SQIVND (reference sequence).

The chain has TRBV12-3 or TRBV12-4 and TRBJ2-7, with D perhaps TRBD2 (5 bases). The CDR3 loop spans 14 amino acids. Trimming pared 6 bases from V and 2 bases from J, leaving 14 bases between. This CDR3 reads CASSPLEAPYEQYF. The CDR3 DNA follows: TGTGCCAGCAGCCCTCTGGAGGCGCCCTACGAGCAGTACTTC.

Only a few counts were recorded for this clonotype. CDR3 coding DNA: TGTGCCAGCCAACTAGGCCGTGCGCCCGGGGAGCTGTTTTTT. As protein: CASQLGRAPGELFF. This chain uses TRBV9 with TRBJ2-2, with D possibly being TRBD2 (5 bases). CDR3 length: 14 amino acids. In germline, CDR1 is SGDLS, CDR2 YYNGEE. Trimming shortened V by 7 bases and J by 6 bases, and 16 bases separated the two germline ends.

The chain links TRBV18 to TRBJ2-1; 9 bases match TRBD1. Per germline, CDR1 KGHSH and CDR2 LQKENI. This CDR3 has 14 residues. The V and J ends lost 3 bases and 8 bases, in that order; junction bases with no gene match: 5. CDR3 amino acids: CASSPGTGWDEQFF. CDR3 coding DNA: TGTGCCAGCTCACCTGGGACAGGGTGGGATGAGCAGTTCTTC.

This clonotype was counted between two and nine times. The chain is built from TRBV7-9 and TRBJ1-1, with 7 bases aligning to TRBD1. This CDR3 is 12 amino acids long. The junction had 7 bases not matched to a gene; V was cut back by 7 bases and J by 8 bases. Germline loops: CDR1 SEHNR, CDR2 FQNEAQ (reference sequence). CDR3 protein: CASNPQGREAFF. In nucleotides, the CDR3 is TGTGCCAGCAACCCACAGGGGAGGGAAGCTTTCTTT.

The CDR3 DNA sequence: TGTGCCAGCAGCTTAGTTCCCGGGACAGCTATCAATCAGCCCCAGCATTTT. Translation gives CASSLVPGTAINQPQHF. The V call is TRBV7-2, the J call TRBJ1-5, with 7 bases aligning to TRBD1. The germline gives CDR1 SGHTA, CDR2 FQGNSA. V lost 1 base to trimming and J lost 3 bases; unmatched junction nucleotides: 9. The CDR3 covers 17 residues.

This clonotype occurred a few times. This rearrangement joins TRBV10-1 to TRBJ2-3; D is ambiguous. CDR3 size: 13 residues. CDR1 and CDR2 (germline): WNHNN, SYGVQD (reference sequence). The ends were cut back, 4 bases at V and 4 bases at J, with 9 bases in the middle. CDR3 amino acids: CASSVGRADTQYF. The CDR3 bases are TGCGCCAGCAGTGTCGGCCGGGCAGATACGCAGTATTTT.

This clonotype turned up a few times. The chain couples TRBV12-3 or TRBV12-4 to TRBJ1-5; D gene unclear. The CDR3 extends over 11 amino acids. Trimming pared 3 bases from V and 4 bases from J, leaving 1 base between. The CDR3 DNA is TGTGCCAGCAGTTTGAATCAGCCCCAGCATTTT. This sequence encodes CASSLNQPQHF.

This clonotype was found many times. V gene TRBV28 combines with J gene TRBJ2-1; 8 nucleotides agree with TRBD2. V was pared by 3 bases and J by 7 bases, with 8 bases of the junction left unmatched. CDR3 length: 15 amino acids. CDR1 and CDR2 from the germline V gene are MDHEN and SYDVKM. The CDR3: CASSLASGRQNEQFF. The DNA of the CDR3 is TGTGCCAGCAGTTTGGCCAGCGGGAGACAAAATGAGCAGTTCTTC.

This clonotype was seen more than once but under ten times. The V gene is TRBV28, the J gene TRBJ1-5; the D is unclear. This CDR3 is built from 8 residues. V lost 7 bases and J 10 bases, leaving 2 bases between the germline ends. Germline-derived CDR1 and CDR2 are MDHEN and SYDVKM. The CDR3 loop is CASTPQHF. CDR3 DNA sequence: TGTGCCAGCACACCCCAGCATTTT.

This clonotype was found once. The J gene is TRBJ2-7, the V gene TRBV11-2; possibly TRBD1 or TRBD2 for D (6 bases each). CDR1 SGHAT and CDR2 FQNNGV come from the germline V gene. V was clipped by 0 bases and J by 0 bases, with 9 bases between them. The CDR3 consists of 15 residues. The CDR3 sequence: CASSLERGLSYEQYF. The DNA for the CDR3 is TGTGCCAGCAGCTTAGAACGGGGGCTCTCCTACGAGCAGTACTTC. The variable domain in full, completed from reference TRBV11-2 and TRBJ2-7, reads EAGVAQSPRYKIIEKRQSVAFWCNPISGHATLYWYQQILGQGPKLLIQFQNNGVVDDSQLPKDRFSAERLKGVDSTLKIQPAKLEDSAVYLCASSLERGLSYEQYFGPGTRLTVT.

Points on this clonotype: A much larger clone is a single base away; this may be a read error. V and J are TRBV11-3 and TRBJ1-1, with 7 bases fitting TRBD1. CDR1 is SGHNT, CDR2 YENEEA, per germline. The CDR3 totals 16 residues. The J segment lost 2 bases and the V segment lost 8 bases, leaving 14 bases of the junction unmatched. As DNA, the CDR3 is TGTGCCAGCGGCTCAAACCAGGGGGACTTTAACACTGAAGCTTTCTTT. It encodes CASGSNQGDFNTEAFF.

This clonotype was recorded at least ten times. The junction departs from germline at one end; a sequencing error may be responsible. The chain uses TRBV6-6 and TRBJ1-5; D gene ambiguous. The CDR3 spans 15 residues. From germline, CDR1 is MNHNY and CDR2 SVGAGI (reference sequence). As DNA, the CDR3 is TGTGCCAGCAATTACGTGAAGGACAGCAATCAGCCCCAGCATTTT. Residues: CASNYVKDSNQPQHF.

This clonotype was observed a handful of times. The chain links TRBV27 to TRBJ1-1, with D hard to call. Germline V gene sequence: CDR1 MNHEY, CDR2 SMNVEV (reference sequence). The CDR3 has 14 amino acids. Trimming shortened V by 5 bases and J by 4 bases, and 14 bases separated the two germline ends. The CDR3 DNA reads TGTGCCAGCAGTCACCTGGCCCCGAGCACTGAAGCTTTCTTT. As protein: CASSHLAPSTEAFF.

This clonotype was seen a handful of times. The V gene is TRBV5-4, the J gene TRBJ2-3; D is possibly TRBD2 (5 bases). The V and J ends lost 1 base and 6 bases respectively, with 12 bases between them. Germline V gene sequence: CDR1 SGHNT, CDR2 YYREEE (reference sequence). The CDR3 spans 14 residues. CDR3 in amino acids: CASSLSGTPDTQYF. Here the CDR3 DNA reads TGTGCCAGCAGCTTGAGCGGCACCCCGGATACGCAGTATTTT.

This clonotype was recorded at least ten times. The V and J genes are TRBV7-3 and TRBJ2-3; D gene ambiguous. Deletions cut 5 bases from V and 1 base from J, with 7 bases between. This CDR3 comprises 13 residues. Per the germline V gene, CDR1 is SGHTA and CDR2 is FQGTGA. The CDR3 DNA follows: TGTGCCAGCAGCATCGGCCGCACAGATACGCAGTATTTT. This gives the protein CASSIGRTDTQYF.

The table lists this clonotype with a few counts. The gene calls are TRBV7-9 and TRBJ2-2; weak D call: TRBD2 (5 bases). Trimming took off 5 bases at V and 1 base at J, with 14 bases between the two ends. In germline, CDR1 is SEHNR, CDR2 FQNEAQ (reference sequence). The CDR3 is 16 amino acids. The CDR3 protein is CASSPPVAGNTGELFF. CDR3 nucleotides: TGTGCCAGCAGCCCCCCCGTGGCGGGGAACACCGGGGAGCTGTTTTTT. The variable domain in full, completed from reference TRBV7-9 and TRBJ2-2, reads DTGVSQNPRHKITKRGQNVTFRCDPISEHNRLYWYRQTLGQGPEFLTYFQNEAQLEKSRLLSDRFSAERPKGSFSTLEIQRTEQGDSAMYLCASSPPVAGNTGELFFGEGSRLTVL.

This chain connects TRBV10-3 to TRBJ2-3; 15 bases map to TRBD2. The CDR3 spans 18 residues. V lost 7 bases to trimming and J lost 4 bases; unmatched junction nucleotides: 12. Germline V CDR1 and CDR2: ENHRY, SYGVKD. The CDR3 is CAITKDWTSGRGADTQYF. CDR3 DNA: TGTGCCATCACCAAAGACTGGACTAGCGGGAGGGGTGCAGATACGCAGTATTTT.